One sample yielded the 20 T cell receptor beta chains listed below, sequenced in a study of sequential checkpoint blockade in melanoma. Using immunoSEQ multiplex PCR, the repertoire was profiled, and TCRdb retains in-frame clones only, with some absent. The sample holds about 20,000 clones, approximately 80% seen once. Treatment in this sample: randomized to nivolumab then ipilimumab (arm A) or the reverse (arm B). The sample in question was CD8+ T cells sorted from blood (inferred from file names), obtained from a patient given nivolumab and ipilimumab in sequence. The receptor set was obtained from a human donor with melanoma.

This clone has a handful of counts. The genes are TRBV29-1 and TRBJ2-1; 11 nucleotides line up with TRBD2. Per the germline V gene, CDR1 is SQVTM and CDR2 is ANQGSEA. This CDR3 spans 16 amino acids. V was pared by 3 bases and J by 9 bases, with 13 bases of the junction left unmatched. CDR3 nucleotide sequence: TGCAGCGTTGAGTTATCTCTAGCGGGGGGATTGGGTGAGCAGTTCTTC. It codes for CSVELSLAGGLGEQFF.

DNA for the CDR3: TGTGCCAGCAGCTATGGGCCTTACGAGCAGTACTTC. Its translation is CASSYGPYEQYF. V gene TRBV7-9 combines with J gene TRBJ2-7; no clear D gene. Germline V CDR1 and CDR2: SEHNR, FQNEAQ (reference sequence). This CDR3 has 12 amino acids. The germline V and J ends were trimmed by 4 bases and 4 bases, with 8 bases remaining between them.

J is TRBJ2-1 and V is TRBV4-1, with D unclear. This CDR3 has 14 amino acids. Trimming removed 1 base at V and 2 bases at J, with 6 bases between. Per the germline V gene, CDR1 is MGHRA and CDR2 is YSYEKL. The CDR3 coding sequence is TGCGCCAGCAGCCAAGGCGACACCTACAATGAGCAGTTCTTC. Protein sequence: CASSQGDTYNEQFF.

CDR3 nucleotide sequence: TGTGCCAGCAGCGTTGACAGGGCTGGAAACACCATATATTTT. This encodes CASSVDRAGNTIYF. This rearrangement joins TRBV9 to TRBJ1-3, with 7 bases matching TRBD1. The germline CDR1 and CDR2 sequences are SGDLS and YYNGEE. The V segment lost 2 bases and the J segment 2 bases; nucleotides outside the gene matches: 1. The length of the CDR3 is 14 residues.

This chain uses TRBV13 with TRBJ2-5; D is perhaps TRBD1 (5 bases). Germline V CDR1 and CDR2: PRHDT, FYEKMQ (reference sequence). With 5 bases removed from V and 1 base from J, the gap between germline ends came to 20 bases. This CDR3 contains 17 residues. As DNA, the CDR3 is TGTGCCAGCAGCCCCCTGGAAGGGGCGGTTGTCCAAGAGACCCAGTACTTC. Its protein is CASSPLEGAVVQETQYF.

This clone occurred a few times. The chain combines TRBV4-3 with TRBJ1-2; D may be TRBD1 (6 bases). V was shortened by 2 bases and J by 8 bases, with 18 bases between the two germline ends. CDR1 LGHNA and CDR2 YSLEER come from the germline V gene. This CDR3 is 15 amino acids long. CDR3 nucleotide sequence: TGCGCCAGCAGCCAACAACACAGGGAAGTGTCCGGCTACACCTTC. It yields the protein CASSQQHREVSGYTF.

The chain is built from TRBV18 and TRBJ2-3, with D unclear. CDR1 is KGHSH and CDR2 is LQKENI in the germline V gene. Between the trimmed V and J ends, which lost 3 bases and 0 bases, there was a span of 10 bases. The CDR3 has 15 residues. DNA of the CDR3: TGTGCCAGCTCACCTACGCCGGTTAGCACAGATACGCAGTATTTT. Protein: CASSPTPVSTDTQYF. The whole variable domain, remainder taken from reference TRBV18 and TRBJ2-3, is NAGVMQNPRHLVRRRGQEARLRCSPMKGHSHVYWYRQLPEEGLKFMVYLQKENIIDESGMPKERFSAEFPKEGPSILRIQQVVRGDSAAYFCASSPTPVSTDTQYFGPGTRLTVL.

The chain joins TRBV19 to TRBJ2-3, with 10 positions matching TRBD2. Germline-derived CDR1 and CDR2 are LNHDA and SQIVND (reference sequence). The length of the CDR3 is 18 residues. V trimming: 2 bases; J trimming: 1 base; junction bases outside the gene matches: 9. The DNA of the CDR3 is TGTGCCAGTAGTATATCGCAGGGACTAGCGCCTGGCACAGATACGCAGTATTTT. It yields the protein CASSISQGLAPGTDTQYF.

The V gene is TRBV18, the J gene TRBJ2-5; 9 bases map to TRBD1. Trimming at V came to 6 bases and at J to 5 bases, leaving 10 bases not matched to a gene. This CDR3 has 15 residues. Germline CDR1 is KGHSH and CDR2 is LQKENI. The DNA for the CDR3 is TGTGCCAGCTCGCAACCAGGGACAGGGCTCGAGACCCAGTACTTC. This codes for CASSQPGTGLETQYF.

V usage is TRBV7-9 and J usage is TRBJ2-7; D is unresolved. Per germline, CDR1 SEHNR and CDR2 FQNEAQ (reference sequence). The CDR3 totals 12 residues. V gave up 2 bases and J gave up 4 bases, with 6 bases separating them. CDR3 in amino acids: CASSLPGYEQYF. DNA for the CDR3: TGTGCCAGCAGCTTACCAGGTTACGAGCAGTACTTC.

The V and J genes are TRBV27 and TRBJ2-1; 7 bases line up with TRBD2. The CDR3 loop spans 13 amino acids. The germline gives CDR1 MNHEY, CDR2 SMNVEV (reference sequence). V lost 3 bases, J lost 7 bases, and 3 bases stayed unmatched. DNA for the CDR3: TGTGCCAGCAGTTTCGGCGGGGGAAATGAGCAGTTCTTC. As protein: CASSFGGGNEQFF.

This rearrangement joins TRBV27 to TRBJ1-2; 9 bases are a match to TRBD1. This CDR3 contains 15 residues. Trimming removed 3 bases from V and 1 base from J; junction bases left unmatched: 3. Germline V lookup: CDR1 MNHEY, CDR2 SMNVEV (reference sequence). The CDR3 here is CASSFRQGGNYGYTF. The CDR3 DNA sequence: TGTGCCAGCAGTTTTAGACAGGGGGGTAACTATGGCTACACCTTC.

J is TRBJ2-3 and V is TRBV27; 11 bases map to TRBD2. This CDR3 has 18 residues. Unmatched junction bases numbered 10, after V lost 0 bases and J lost 5 bases. Germline loops: CDR1 MNHEY, CDR2 SMNVEV (reference sequence). The chain's CDR3 is CASSLSIRTSGGGDTQYF. As DNA, the CDR3 is TGTGCCAGCAGTTTATCGATTCGTACTAGCGGGGGAGGAGATACGCAGTATTTT.

The rearrangement joins TRBV28 to TRBJ1-1; tentatively, D is TRBD1 (5 bases). The CDR3 is made up of 15 amino acids. Between the trimmed V and J ends, which lost 3 bases and 4 bases, there was a span of 15 bases. Germline lookup yields CDR1 MDHEN and CDR2 SYDVKM. In DNA, the CDR3 is TGTGCCAGCAGTTTTAGGGGCGGAACGGGCACTGAAGCTTTCTTT. This gives the protein CASSFRGGTGTEAFF.

V usage is TRBV18 and J usage is TRBJ1-6; 8 nucleotides line up with TRBD1. V dropped 4 bases and J dropped 0; count of bases not matched to a gene: 11. Germline assignment: CDR1 KGHSH and CDR2 LQKENI. The CDR3 is made up of 19 amino acids. The CDR3 protein is CASSRDRNRPSSYNSPLHF. The CDR3, as DNA: TGTGCCAGCTCACGGGACAGGAATAGGCCCAGCTCCTATAATTCACCCCTCCACTTT. Based on the CDR3 plus reference TRBV18 and TRBJ1-6, the full variable domain is NAGVMQNPRHLVRRRGQEARLRCSPMKGHSHVYWYRQLPEEGLKFMVYLQKENIIDESGMPKERFSAEFPKEGPSILRIQQVVRGDSAAYFCASSRDRNRPSSYNSPLHFGNGTRLTVT.

This chain connects TRBV19 to TRBJ2-7, with TRBD1 identical over 9 bases. V lost 4 bases, J lost 3 bases, and 7 bases stayed unmatched. The CDR3 length is 15 residues. The germline V gene encodes CDR1 LNHDA and CDR2 SQIVND (reference sequence). CDR3 nucleotides: TGTGCCAGTAGTAGCGAGGGACAGGGTATCTACGAGCAGTACTTC. Translated, it gives CASSSEGQGIYEQYF. The full variable domain, completed using reference TRBV19 and TRBJ2-7, is DGGITQSPKYLFRKEGQNVTLSCEQNLNHDAMYWYRQDPGQGLRLIYYSQIVNDFQKGDIAEGYSVSREKKESFPLTVTSAQKNPTAFYLCASSSEGQGIYEQYFGPGTRLTVT.

The chain is built from TRBV27 and TRBJ1-6; 12 positions agree with TRBD1. V was clipped by 6 bases and J by 8 bases; unmatched bases: 2. The CDR3 loop spans 14 amino acids. Germline V gene data show CDR1 as MNHEY and CDR2 as SMNVEV (reference sequence). DNA for the CDR3: TGTGCCAGCAGGGGACAGGGGGCGTATTCACCCCTCCACTTT. Its translation: CASRGQGAYSPLHF.

The chain links TRBV7-9 to TRBJ2-3; 8 bases fit TRBD2. This CDR3 has 17 residues. CDR1 and CDR2 from the germline V gene are SEHNR and FQNEAQ (reference sequence). V shed 1 base and J 3 bases; nucleotides not matched to a gene: 9. CDR3: CASSLVGSGGPTDTQYF. CDR3 bases: TGTGCCAGCAGCTTAGTTGGATCGGGGGGGCCGACAGATACGCAGTATTTT. The whole variable domain, filled in from reference TRBV7-9 and TRBJ2-3, reads DTGVSQNPRHKITKRGQNVTFRCDPISEHNRLYWYRQTLGQGPEFLTYFQNEAQLEKSRLLSDRFSAERPKGSFSTLEIQRTEQGDSAMYLCASSLVGSGGPTDTQYFGPGTRLTVL.

This clone appeared once. This chain joins TRBV11-3 and TRBJ2-1; unclear D gene. The CDR3 covers 13 residues. With 0 bases removed from V and 6 bases from J, the gap between germline ends came to 6 bases. Germline CDR1 SGHNT, CDR2 YENEEA. CDR3: CASSLDPFNEQFF. CDR3 coding DNA: TGTGCCAGCAGCTTAGATCCTTTCAATGAGCAGTTCTTC.

This chain uses TRBV7-8 with TRBJ1-5; 8 nucleotides agree with TRBD1. CDR3 length equals 14 residues. Germline V gene data show CDR1 as SGHVS and CDR2 as FQNEAQ. V gave up 6 bases and J gave up 6 bases; unmatched junction bases: 7. For the CDR3, the DNA is TGTGCCAGCAGAAGCGGACAGGGCGCTCAGCCCCAGCATTTT. Translated: CASRSGQGAQPQHF.